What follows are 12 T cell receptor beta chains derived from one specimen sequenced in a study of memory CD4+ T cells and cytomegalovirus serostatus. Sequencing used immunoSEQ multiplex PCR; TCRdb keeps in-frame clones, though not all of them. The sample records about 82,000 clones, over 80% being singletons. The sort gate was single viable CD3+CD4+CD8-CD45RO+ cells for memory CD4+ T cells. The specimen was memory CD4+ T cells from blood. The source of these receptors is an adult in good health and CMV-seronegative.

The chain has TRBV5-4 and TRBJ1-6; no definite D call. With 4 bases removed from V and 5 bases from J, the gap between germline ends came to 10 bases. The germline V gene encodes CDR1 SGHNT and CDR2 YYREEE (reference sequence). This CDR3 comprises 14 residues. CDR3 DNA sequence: TGTGCCAGCAGCAGGGAATACGATAATTCACCCCTCCACTTT. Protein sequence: CASSREYDNSPLHF.

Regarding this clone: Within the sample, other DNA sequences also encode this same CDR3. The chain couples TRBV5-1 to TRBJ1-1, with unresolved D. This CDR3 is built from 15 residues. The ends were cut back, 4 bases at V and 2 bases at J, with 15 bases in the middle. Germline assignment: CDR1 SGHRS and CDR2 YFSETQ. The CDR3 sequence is CASSPREGGNTEAFF. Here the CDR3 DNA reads TGCGCCAGCAGCCCCCGGGAGGGTGGAAACACTGAAGCTTTCTTT.

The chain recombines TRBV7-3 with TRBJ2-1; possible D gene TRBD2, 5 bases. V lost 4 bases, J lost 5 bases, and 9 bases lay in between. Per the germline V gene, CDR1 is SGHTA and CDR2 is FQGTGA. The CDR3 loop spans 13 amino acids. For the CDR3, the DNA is TGTGCCAGCAGCTCCGGGGTTCACAATGAGCAGTTCTTC. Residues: CASSSGVHNEQFF.

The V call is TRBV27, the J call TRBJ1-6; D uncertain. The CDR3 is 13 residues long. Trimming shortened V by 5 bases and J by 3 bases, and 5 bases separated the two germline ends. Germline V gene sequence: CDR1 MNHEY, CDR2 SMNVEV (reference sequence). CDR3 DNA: TGTGCCAGCAGTACCGACTATAATTCACCCCTCCACTTT. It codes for CASSTDYNSPLHF.

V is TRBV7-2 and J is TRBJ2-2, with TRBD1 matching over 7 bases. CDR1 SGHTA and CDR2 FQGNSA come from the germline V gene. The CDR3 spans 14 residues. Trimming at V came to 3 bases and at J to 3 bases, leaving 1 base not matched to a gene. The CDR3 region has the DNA TGTGCCAGCAGCTTCGACAGGGACACCGGGGAGCTGTTTTTT. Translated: CASSFDRDTGELFF.

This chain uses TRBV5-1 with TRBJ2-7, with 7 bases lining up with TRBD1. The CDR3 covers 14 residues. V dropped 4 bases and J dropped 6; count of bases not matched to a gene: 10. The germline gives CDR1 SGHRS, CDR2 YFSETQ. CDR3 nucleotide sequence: TGCGCCAGCAGCGCACAGACAGGGTTCGGCGAGCAGTACTTC. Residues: CASSAQTGFGEQYF.

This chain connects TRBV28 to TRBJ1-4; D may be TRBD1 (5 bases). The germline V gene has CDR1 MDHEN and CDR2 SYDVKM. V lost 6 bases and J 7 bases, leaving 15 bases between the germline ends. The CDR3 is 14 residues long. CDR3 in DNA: TGTGCCAGCAGGCCTCCGGGGACGGTTGAAAAACTGTTTTTT. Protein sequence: CASRPPGTVEKLFF.

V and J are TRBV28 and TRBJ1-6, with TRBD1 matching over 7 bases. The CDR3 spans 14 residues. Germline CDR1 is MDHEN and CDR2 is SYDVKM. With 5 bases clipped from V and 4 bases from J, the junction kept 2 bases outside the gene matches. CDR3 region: CASSPTGYNSPLHF. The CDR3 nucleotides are TGTGCCAGCAGTCCGACAGGGTATAATTCACCCCTCCACTTT.

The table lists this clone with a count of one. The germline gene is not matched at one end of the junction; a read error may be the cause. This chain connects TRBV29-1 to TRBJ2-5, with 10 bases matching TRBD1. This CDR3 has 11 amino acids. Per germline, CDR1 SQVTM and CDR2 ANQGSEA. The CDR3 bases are TGCAGCGTTCGACAGGGGGCCTTTAACGACTTC. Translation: CSVRQGAFNDF.

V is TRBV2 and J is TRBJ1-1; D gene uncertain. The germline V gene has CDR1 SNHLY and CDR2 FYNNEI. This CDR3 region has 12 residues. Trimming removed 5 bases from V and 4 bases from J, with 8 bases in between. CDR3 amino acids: CASSRTGTEAFF. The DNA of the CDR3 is TGTGCCAGCAGTCGGACGGGCACTGAAGCTTTCTTT. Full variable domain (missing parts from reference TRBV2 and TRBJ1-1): EPEVTQTPSHQVTQMGQEVILRCVPISNHLYFYWYRQILGQKVEFLVSFYNNEISEKSEIFDDQFSVERPDGSNFTLKIRSTKLEDSAMYFCASSRTGTEAFFGQGTRLTVV.

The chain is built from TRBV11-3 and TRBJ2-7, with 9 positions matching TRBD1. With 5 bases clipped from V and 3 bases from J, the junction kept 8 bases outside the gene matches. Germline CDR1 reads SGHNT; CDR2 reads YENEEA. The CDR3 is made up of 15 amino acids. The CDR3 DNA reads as TGTGCCAGCAGCCCGACCGCGGGACAGGGCTACGAGCAGTACTTC. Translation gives CASSPTAGQGYEQYF.

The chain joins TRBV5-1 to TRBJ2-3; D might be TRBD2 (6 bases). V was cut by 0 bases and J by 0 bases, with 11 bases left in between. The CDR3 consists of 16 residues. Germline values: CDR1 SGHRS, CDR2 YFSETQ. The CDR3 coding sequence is TGCGCCAGCAGCTTGGCCGTTGCGGGGAGCACAGATACGCAGTATTTT. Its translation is CASSLAVAGSTDTQYF.